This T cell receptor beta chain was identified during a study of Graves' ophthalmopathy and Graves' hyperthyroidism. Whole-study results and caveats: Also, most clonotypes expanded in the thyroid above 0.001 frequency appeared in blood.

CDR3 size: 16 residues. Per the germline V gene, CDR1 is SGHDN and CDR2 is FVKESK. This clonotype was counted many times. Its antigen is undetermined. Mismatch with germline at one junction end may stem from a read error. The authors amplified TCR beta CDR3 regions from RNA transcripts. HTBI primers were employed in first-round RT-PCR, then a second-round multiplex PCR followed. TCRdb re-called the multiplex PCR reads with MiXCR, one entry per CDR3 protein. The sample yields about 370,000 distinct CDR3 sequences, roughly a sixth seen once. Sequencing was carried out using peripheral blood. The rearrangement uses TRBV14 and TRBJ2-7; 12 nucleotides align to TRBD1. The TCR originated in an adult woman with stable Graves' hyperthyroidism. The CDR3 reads CASSPPRDRGPGGVFF. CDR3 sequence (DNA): TGTGCCAGCAGCCCCCCGAGGGACAGGGGGCCCGGGGGTGTCTTCTTC.